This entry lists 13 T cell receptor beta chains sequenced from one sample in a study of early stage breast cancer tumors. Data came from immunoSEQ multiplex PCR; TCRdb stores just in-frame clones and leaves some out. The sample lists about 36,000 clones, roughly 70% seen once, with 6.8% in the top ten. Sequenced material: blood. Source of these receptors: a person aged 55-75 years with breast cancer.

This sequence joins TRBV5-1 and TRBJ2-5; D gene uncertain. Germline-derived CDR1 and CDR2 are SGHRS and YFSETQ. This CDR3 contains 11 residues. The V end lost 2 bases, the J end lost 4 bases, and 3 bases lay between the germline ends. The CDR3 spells CASSFTETQYF. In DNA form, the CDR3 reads TGCGCCAGCAGCTTTACAGAGACCCAGTACTTC.

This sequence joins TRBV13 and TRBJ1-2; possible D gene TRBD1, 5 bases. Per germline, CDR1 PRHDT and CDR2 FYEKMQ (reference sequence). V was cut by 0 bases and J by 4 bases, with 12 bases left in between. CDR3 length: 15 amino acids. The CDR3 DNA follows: TGTGCCAGCAGCTTAGGTGGGGGTATTTCCTATGGCTACACCTTC. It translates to CASSLGGGISYGYTF.

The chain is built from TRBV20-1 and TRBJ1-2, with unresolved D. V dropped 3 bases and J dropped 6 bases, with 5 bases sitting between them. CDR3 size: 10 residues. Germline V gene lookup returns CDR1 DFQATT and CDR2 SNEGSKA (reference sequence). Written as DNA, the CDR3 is TGCAGTGCTAGTGCGAATGGCTACACCTTC. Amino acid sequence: CSASANGYTF.

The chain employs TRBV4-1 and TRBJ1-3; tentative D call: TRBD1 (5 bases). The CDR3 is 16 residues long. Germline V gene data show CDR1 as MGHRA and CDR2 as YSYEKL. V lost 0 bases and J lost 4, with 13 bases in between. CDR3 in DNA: TGCGCCAGCAGCCAAGAAGAGGTTCACAGGGGAAACACCATATATTTT. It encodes CASSQEEVHRGNTIYF.

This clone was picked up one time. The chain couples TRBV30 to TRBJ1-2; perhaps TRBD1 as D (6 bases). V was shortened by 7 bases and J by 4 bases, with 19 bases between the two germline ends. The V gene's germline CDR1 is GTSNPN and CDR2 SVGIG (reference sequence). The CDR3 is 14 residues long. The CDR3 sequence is CAYRDTGIGYGYTF. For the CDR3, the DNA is TGTGCCTATAGGGACACAGGGATAGGCTATGGCTACACCTTC.

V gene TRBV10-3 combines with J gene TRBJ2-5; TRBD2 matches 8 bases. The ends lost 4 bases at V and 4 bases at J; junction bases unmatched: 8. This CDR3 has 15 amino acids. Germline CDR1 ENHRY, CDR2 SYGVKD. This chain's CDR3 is CAISGGSGDGETQYF. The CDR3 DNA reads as TGTGCCATCAGTGGGGGTAGCGGGGACGGAGAGACCCAGTACTTC.

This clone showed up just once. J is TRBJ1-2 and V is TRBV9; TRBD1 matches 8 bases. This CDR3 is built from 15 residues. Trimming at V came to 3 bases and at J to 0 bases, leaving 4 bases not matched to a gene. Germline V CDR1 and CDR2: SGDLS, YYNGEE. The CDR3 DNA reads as TGTGCCAGCAGCGCCTGGACAGGGACTAACTATGGCTACACCTTC. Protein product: CASSAWTGTNYGYTF.

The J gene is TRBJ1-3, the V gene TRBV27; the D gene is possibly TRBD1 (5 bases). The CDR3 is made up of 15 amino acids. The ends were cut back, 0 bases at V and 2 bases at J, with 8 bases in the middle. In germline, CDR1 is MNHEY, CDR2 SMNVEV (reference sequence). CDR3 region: CASSLSWGAGNTIYF. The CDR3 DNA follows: TGTGCCAGCAGTTTATCGTGGGGGGCTGGAAACACCATATATTTT.

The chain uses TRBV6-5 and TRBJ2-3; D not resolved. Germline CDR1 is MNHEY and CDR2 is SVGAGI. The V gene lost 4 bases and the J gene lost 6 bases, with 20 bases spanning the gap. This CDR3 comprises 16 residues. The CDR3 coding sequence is TGTGCCAGCAGTTTGAAGAGTTCAGTCGTGCGGGATACGCAGTATTTT. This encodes CASSLKSSVVRDTQYF.

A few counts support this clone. The CDR3 nucleotides are TGCGCCAGCAGGAAACAGGGCCACGAGCAGTACTTC. Translation gives CASRKQGHEQYF. The chain combines TRBV10-1 with TRBJ2-7; tentative D call: TRBD1 (6 bases). The V gene's germline CDR1 is WNHNN and CDR2 SYGVQD (reference sequence). The CDR3 covers 12 residues. The V end was cut by 6 bases, the J end by 5 bases, with 11 bases between.

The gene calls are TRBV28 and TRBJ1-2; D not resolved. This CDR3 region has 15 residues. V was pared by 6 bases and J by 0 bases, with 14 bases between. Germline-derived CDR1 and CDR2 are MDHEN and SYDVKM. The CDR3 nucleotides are TGTGCCAGCAGGTTTTTTTCCGGGACTAACTATGGCTACACCTTC. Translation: CASRFFSGTNYGYTF.

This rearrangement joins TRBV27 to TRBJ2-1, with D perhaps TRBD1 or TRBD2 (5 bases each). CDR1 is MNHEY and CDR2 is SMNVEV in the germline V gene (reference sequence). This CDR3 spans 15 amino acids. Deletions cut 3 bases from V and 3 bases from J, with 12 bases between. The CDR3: CASSFEGQNYNEQFF. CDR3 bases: TGTGCCAGCAGTTTTGAGGGGCAAAACTACAATGAGCAGTTCTTC.

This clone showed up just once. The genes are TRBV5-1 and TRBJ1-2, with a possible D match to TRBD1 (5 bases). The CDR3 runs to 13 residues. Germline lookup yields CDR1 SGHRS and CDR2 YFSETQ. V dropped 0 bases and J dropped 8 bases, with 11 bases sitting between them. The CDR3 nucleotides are TGCGCCAGCAGCTTGGACATTAAGGGGGGCTACACCTTC. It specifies CASSLDIKGGYTF.